These 26 T cell receptor beta chains were all obtained from the same sample, sequenced in a study of blood T cell repertoires in COVID-19. TCRdb keeps only in-frame clones here, not all; method: immunoSEQ multiplex PCR. The table includes just over 95,000 clones, around 76% detected once. Sequenced material: peripheral blood. All receptors come from a man aged 80 or over with acute or convalescent COVID-19.

This chain connects TRBV5-6 to TRBJ2-7; 7 bases map to TRBD1. The J segment lost 6 bases and the V segment lost 4 bases, leaving 7 bases of the junction unmatched. CDR1 SGHDT and CDR2 YYEEEE come from the germline V gene. The CDR3 is 13 amino acids. The CDR3 DNA is TGTGCCAGCAGCCTGAACCACAGGGGCGAGCAGTACTTC. It codes for CASSLNHRGEQYF.

The chain recombines TRBV7-2 with TRBJ1-5, with 9 nucleotides matching TRBD1. The germline CDR1 and CDR2 sequences are SGHTA and FQGNSA. Trimming removed 6 bases from V and 9 bases from J; junction bases left unmatched: 3. The length of the CDR3 is 12 residues. The CDR3 region has the DNA TGTGCCAGCAGTTCGACAGGGGGGCCCCAGCATTTT. It translates to CASSSTGGPQHF.

This chain connects TRBV12-3 or TRBV12-4 to TRBJ2-5, with TRBD1 as a possible D gene (6 bases). Trimming cost V 7 bases and J 5 bases, with 14 bases left between them. The length of the CDR3 is 13 residues. CDR3 nucleotide sequence: TGTGCCAGCAATAACAGGGCAGGCGAGACCCAGTACTTC. Its translation is CASNNRAGETQYF.

The J gene is TRBJ2-1, the V gene TRBV18; 9 positions agree with TRBD2. The germline gives CDR1 KGHSH, CDR2 LQKENI. The V and J ends lost 3 bases and 5 bases, in that order; junction bases with no gene match: 5. This CDR3 region has 15 residues. The CDR3 bases are TGTGCCAGCTCACCTTTAGCGGGAGTTAACAATGAGCAGTTCTTC. Protein product: CASSPLAGVNNEQFF. The full variable domain, completed using reference TRBV18 and TRBJ2-1, is NAGVMQNPRHLVRRRGQEARLRCSPMKGHSHVYWYRQLPEEGLKFMVYLQKENIIDESGMPKERFSAEFPKEGPSILRIQQVVRGDSAAYFCASSPLAGVNNEQFFGPGTRLTVL.

J is TRBJ2-7 and V is TRBV27; 7 bases agree with TRBD1. The CDR3 length is 16 residues. V trimming: 5 bases; J trimming: 2 bases; junction bases outside the gene matches: 12. Germline-derived CDR1 and CDR2 are MNHEY and SMNVEV (reference sequence). The CDR3: CASSSRTTGSPYEQYF. Here the CDR3 DNA reads TGTGCCAGCAGTAGCCGAACGACAGGGAGTCCCTACGAGCAGTACTTC.

This sequence joins TRBV3-1 (or the pseudogene TRBV3-2) and TRBJ1-6; D may be TRBD1 (6 bases). The CDR3 has 14 residues. V lost 1 base and J lost 8, with 9 bases in between. Germline CDR1 reads LGHDT; CDR2 reads YNNKEL (reference sequence). Here the CDR3 DNA reads TGTGCCAGCAGCCAAGTAGACAGGCATTCACCCCTCCACTTT. Translated, it gives CASSQVDRHSPLHF.

The chain combines TRBV19 with TRBJ2-7; tentatively, D is TRBD2 (6 bases). The CDR3 runs 15 residues. V shed 5 bases and J shed 3 bases, with 17 bases lying between them. Germline V gene sequence: CDR1 LNHDA, CDR2 SQIVND (reference sequence). The CDR3 loop is CASSRGTGTFYEQYF. The CDR3 region has the DNA TGTGCCAGTAGTCGGGGGACGGGGACGTTCTACGAGCAGTACTTC.

This sequence joins TRBV11-2 and TRBJ2-2, with D uncertain. Trimming took 4 bases from V and 7 from J, leaving 10 bases between them. The germline V gene encodes CDR1 SGHAT and CDR2 FQNNGV. The CDR3 is 13 amino acids. DNA for the CDR3: TGTGCCAGCAGCTCCCTCTCGTTCGGGGAGCTGTTTTTT. It translates to CASSSLSFGELFF.

The V gene is TRBV19, the J gene TRBJ2-2; TRBD1 agrees at 7 bases. The J segment lost 6 bases and the V segment lost 4 bases, leaving 8 bases of the junction unmatched. Looked up from germline, CDR1 is LNHDA and CDR2 is SQIVND (reference sequence). This CDR3 spans 15 amino acids. The CDR3 sequence: CASSKRQGRAGELFF. CDR3 bases: TGTGCCAGTAGTAAAAGACAGGGTAGAGCCGGGGAGCTGTTTTTT.

The chain uses TRBV6-6 and TRBJ1-1, with D possibly matching TRBD1 (5 bases). The germline V and J ends were trimmed by 2 bases and 7 bases, with 8 bases remaining between them. CDR1 is MNHNY, CDR2 SVGAGI, per germline (reference sequence). This CDR3 spans 12 amino acids. This chain's CDR3 is CASSYVDSEAFF. The CDR3 nucleotides read TGTGCCAGCAGTTACGTCGACAGTGAAGCTTTCTTT.

This chain joins TRBV7-2 and TRBJ2-7, with 10 bases identical to TRBD2. CDR3 length: 15 residues. The germline gives CDR1 SGHTA, CDR2 FQGNSA. The V and J ends lost 6 bases and 7 bases, in that order; junction bases with no gene match: 12. The CDR3 region has the DNA TGTGCCAGCAGTTCATTAGCGGGAGGCCGGGGGGAGCAGTACTTC. Protein sequence: CASSSLAGGRGEQYF.

In this sample, this clone turned up a few times. This sequence joins TRBV7-8 and TRBJ1-3; 12 positions agree with TRBD1. This CDR3 is built from 14 residues. The germline CDR1 and CDR2 sequences are SGHVS and FQNEAQ. V dropped 4 bases and J dropped 8; count of bases not matched to a gene: 3. In DNA, the CDR3 is TGTGCCAGCAGCTGGGGACAGGGGGCGGACACCATATATTTT. Residues: CASSWGQGADTIYF.

This chain connects TRBV18 to TRBJ1-5; D gene unclear. This CDR3 region has 13 residues. Trimming took 4 bases from V and 2 from J, leaving 6 bases between them. From germline, CDR1 is KGHSH and CDR2 LQKENI. The DNA of the CDR3 is TGTGCCAGCTCACTCGAGCGCAATCAGCCCCAGCATTTT. Its translation is CASSLERNQPQHF.

This clone showed up many times. The genes are TRBV27 and TRBJ2-3, with 7 bases matching TRBD2. With V trimmed by 6 bases and J by 2 bases, 5 bases remained unmatched. The CDR3 totals 14 residues. Germline V gives CDR1 MNHEY, CDR2 SMNVEV (reference sequence). CDR3 sequence (DNA): TGTGCCAGCAGGCCTAGCGGATACACAGATACGCAGTATTTT. This gives the protein CASRPSGYTDTQYF.

The V and J genes are TRBV4-3 and TRBJ1-1; 10 positions agree with TRBD1. This CDR3 contains 14 residues. V dropped 2 bases and J dropped 5; count of bases not matched to a gene: 2. Per germline, CDR1 LGHNA and CDR2 YSLEER. The chain's CDR3 is CASSQRDRGTEAFF. The CDR3 region has the DNA TGCGCCAGCAGCCAAAGGGACAGGGGAACTGAAGCTTTCTTT.

The chain links TRBV6-5 to TRBJ2-7, with TRBD2 identical over 10 bases. The length of the CDR3 is 14 residues. CDR1 and CDR2 (germline): MNHEY, SVGAGI. Trimming cost V 7 bases and J 1 base; bases outside gene matches: 4. The CDR3 region is CASTQLAGSYEQYF. CDR3 DNA: TGTGCCAGCACTCAACTAGCGGGGTCCTACGAGCAGTACTTC.

The chain uses TRBV15 and TRBJ1-3; D perhaps matches TRBD1 (5 bases). The germline gives CDR1 LNHNV, CDR2 YYDKDF (reference sequence). This CDR3 contains 17 residues. Between the trimmed V and J ends, which lost 0 bases and 1 base, there was a span of 13 bases. As DNA, the CDR3 is TGTGCCACCAGCAGAGAGGAGGGGACTATTTCTGGAAACACCATATATTTT. Translation: CATSREEGTISGNTIYF.

CDR3 in amino acids: CASSPPGPRGDEQYF. In nucleotides, the CDR3 is TGTGCCAGCTCACCTCCGGGACCCCGGGGGGACGAGCAGTACTTC. V gene TRBV18 combines with J gene TRBJ2-7; 7 nucleotides match TRBD2. The V segment lost 3 bases and the J segment 5 bases; nucleotides outside the gene matches: 10. This CDR3 comprises 15 residues. Germline CDR1 is KGHSH and CDR2 is LQKENI.

The V call is TRBV28, the J call TRBJ2-5; D unresolved. Germline CDR1 MDHEN, CDR2 SYDVKM. This CDR3 is built from 13 residues. Trimming shortened V by 2 bases and J by 4 bases, and 8 bases separated the two germline ends. DNA of the CDR3: TGTGCCAGCAGTTTACGTATTCGAGAGACCCAGTACTTC. Residues: CASSLRIRETQYF.

The chain uses TRBV4-1 and TRBJ2-3, with 9 bases that match TRBD2. V was pared by 1 base and J by 2 bases, with 7 bases of the junction left unmatched. The CDR3 sequence is 17 residues long. CDR1 MGHRA and CDR2 YSYEKL come from the germline V gene. CDR3 loop: CASSQGGLAGFTDTQYF. CDR3 DNA sequence: TGCGCCAGCAGCCAAGGAGGGCTAGCGGGGTTCACAGATACGCAGTATTTT.

This sequence joins TRBV6-5 and TRBJ2-7, with D perhaps matching TRBD2 (7 bases). The CDR3 runs to 14 residues. Trimming pared 4 bases from V and 4 bases from J, leaving 14 bases between. Germline values: CDR1 MNHEY, CDR2 SVGAGI. The CDR3 bases are TGTGCCAGCAGTTGGGGGGGGGACAAGTACGAGCAGTACTTC. This encodes CASSWGGDKYEQYF.

The gene calls are TRBV18 and TRBJ2-1; 11 nucleotides line up with TRBD2. The germline gives CDR1 KGHSH, CDR2 LQKENI. V dropped 3 bases and J dropped 7; count of bases not matched to a gene: 8. This CDR3 is built from 16 residues. Here the CDR3 DNA reads TGTGCCAGCTCACCTGCTCTAGCGGGGGGCGGGAATGAGCAGTTCTTC. Protein product: CASSPALAGGGNEQFF.

The chain uses TRBV3-1 (or the pseudogene TRBV3-2) and TRBJ2-6, with D possibly matching TRBD1 (5 bases). Germline V gives CDR1 LGHDT, CDR2 YNNKEL (reference sequence). CDR3 length: 13 residues. V lost 6 bases to trimming and J lost 9 bases, with 12 bases between them. The CDR3 DNA reads as TGTGCCAGCAGACTTATTCAGGGCAACGTCCTGACTTTC. The encoded protein is CASRLIQGNVLTF.

This clone has only one observation. This chain joins TRBV4-1 and TRBJ1-6; 8 nucleotides line up with TRBD1. Trimming took 8 bases from V and 5 from J; bases not matched to a gene: 8. The CDR3 has 15 amino acids. The V gene's germline CDR1 is MGHRA and CDR2 YSYEKL. The CDR3 sequence is CASRLGGQDNSPLHF. CDR3 coding DNA: TGCGCCAGCCGGTTAGGGGGACAGGATAATTCACCCCTCCACTTT.

This chain uses TRBV27 with TRBJ2-3; 12 nucleotides align to TRBD2. Germline trimming cut 8 bases from V and 2 bases from J; bases unmatched to any gene: 5. Germline CDR1 MNHEY, CDR2 SMNVEV (reference sequence). This CDR3 has 15 residues. The CDR3 here is CASGGLAGHTDTQYF. The CDR3 nucleotides are TGTGCCAGCGGCGGACTAGCGGGACACACAGATACGCAGTATTTT.

This chain joins TRBV30 and TRBJ2-1; 11 positions agree with TRBD2. This CDR3 region has 15 residues. Germline loops: CDR1 GTSNPN, CDR2 SVGIG (reference sequence). V lost 3 bases to trimming and J lost 5 bases; unmatched junction nucleotides: 6. The CDR3 DNA reads TGTGCCTGGAGCCTGGGACTAGCGGCGAACAATGAGCAGTTCTTC. It translates to CAWSLGLAANNEQFF. Based on the CDR3 plus reference TRBV30 and TRBJ2-1, the full variable domain is SQTIHQWPATLVQPVGSPLSLECTVEGTSNPNLYWYRQAAGRGLQLLFYSVGIGQISSEVPQNLSASRPQDRQFILSSKKLLLSDSGFYLCAWSLGLAANNEQFFGPGTRLTVL.